Listed below are T cell receptor beta chains from one sample, sequenced in a study of CD8+CD57+ T cells in acquired aplastic anemia. Each CDR3 protein is one row after TCRdb ran MiXCR on the reads. The sample lists a few hundred thousand distinct CDR3 sequences, around 32% occurring once. The sequenced material came from sorted CD4+, CD8+, or CD8+CD57+ T cells (not recorded which) from PBMCs. The source of these receptors is a human donor in good health, serving as a control. The CDR3 runs from the conserved cysteine through the conserved F or W. A D gene is named only where the DNA matches it firmly. Rows give clone size only sometimes, using once, few, many, or a class for an expanded clone.

j_call clone_size v_call cdr3_length d_call cdr3_aa cdr3_nt
TRBJ1-2 . TRBV20-1 14 TRBD1 CSARDPGGHYGYTF TGCAGTGCTAGAGATCCAGGGGGCCACTATGGCTACACCTTC
TRBJ2-5 many TRBV7-3 19 . CASSSPGVTSIPLLETQYF TGTGCCAGCAGCTCGCCGGGGGTGACGAGTATTCCCCTGCTTGAGACCCAGTACTTC
TRBJ2-5 many TRBV12-3/TRBV12-4 14 . CASRQGAAKETQYF TGTGCCAGCAGACAGGGTGCAGCTAAAGAGACCCAGTACTTC
TRBJ1-1 . TRBV3-1 13 . CASRPGPGPEAFF TGTGCCAGCAGACCGGGACCCGGGCCTGAAGCTTTCTTT
TRBJ2-7 once TRBV2 14 TRBD2 CASSEALAGGEQYF TGTGCCAGCAGTGAAGCGCTGGCGGGAGGCGAGCAGTACTTC
TRBJ1-6 many TRBV6-6 16 . CASSYRRTEPNSPLHF TGTGCCAGCAGTTACCGACGGACGGAGCCCAATTCACCCCTCCACTTT
TRBJ2-1 few TRBV20-1 15 TRBD1 CSARDPPGGQGSSFF TGCAGTGCTAGAGACCCCCCTGGGGGACAGGGTAGTTCGTTCTTC
TRBJ1-3 . TRBV10-3 15 TRBD1 CASSELGTGGNTIYF TGTGCCAGCAGTGAATTAGGGACAGGGGGAAACACCATATATTTT
TRBJ1-1 many TRBV7-2 13 TRBD1 CASSVYRGAEAFF TGTGCCAGCAGCGTCTACAGGGGGGCTGAAGCTTTCTTT
TRBJ2-1 many TRBV11-2 15 . CASSPSLSFSNEQFF TGTGCCAGCAGCCCCTCATTGTCGTTCAGCAATGAGCAGTTCTTC
TRBJ2-2 many TRBV19 15 . CASSRGTEVTGELFF TGTGCCAGTAGCCGCGGGACAGAGGTAACCGGGGAGCTGTTTTTT
TRBJ1-6 . TRBV7-6 16 TRBD1 CASSFSGTAYNSPLHF TGTGCCAGCAGCTTTTCCGGGACAGCCTATAATTCACCCCTCCACTTT
TRBJ2-2 . TRBV5-1 13 . CASSLGGDGELFF TGCGCCAGCAGCTTGGGTGGGGACGGGGAGCTGTTTTTT
TRBJ2-7 many TRBV2 13 . CASSEYGNYEQYF TGTGCCAGCAGTGAGTACGGAAACTACGAGCAGTACTTC
TRBJ2-7 . TRBV20-1 15 TRBD1 CSARKPDRGFYEQYF TGCAGTGCTAGAAAACCCGACAGGGGTTTCTACGAGCAGTACTTC
TRBJ2-1 . TRBV10-3 12 . CAVSVTDNEQFF TGTGCCGTCAGTGTGACAGACAATGAGCAGTTCTTC